These 2 T cell receptor beta chains originate from one sample sequenced in a study of blood T cells in healthy people across ages. Next came a second PCR, run for about 7 to 12 cycles, which used a sample-barcoded 5' primer along with a J-beta primer mix. In TCRdb, the 5' RACE reads were re-called with MiXCR into one record per CDR3 protein. In the table there are approximately 600,000 distinct CDR3 sequences, roughly 50% of which are singletons. The sample was blood. The receptors stem from a man in his sixties in good health.

The V call is TRBV7-9, the J call TRBJ1-1; D unclear. The CDR3 runs to 15 residues. Germline assignment: CDR1 SEHNR and CDR2 FQNEAQ (reference sequence). The ends were cut back, 1 base at V and 1 base at J, with 10 bases in the middle. In DNA form, the CDR3 reads TGTGCCAGCAGCTTAGTTACTGGTCGGAACACTGAAGCTTTCTTT. Its protein product is CASSLVTGRNTEAFF. Based on the CDR3 plus reference TRBV7-9 and TRBJ1-1, the full variable domain is DTGVSQNPRHKITKRGQNVTFRCDPISEHNRLYWYRQTLGQGPEFLTYFQNEAQLEKSRLLSDRFSAERPKGSFSTLEIQRTEQGDSAMYLCASSLVTGRNTEAFFGQGTRLTVV.

CDR3 DNA sequence: TGTGCCAGCAGCGTCGGGAGGTTTACTAGCGGGGGCACAGATACGCAGTATTTT. This gives the protein CASSVGRFTSGGTDTQYF. The chain couples TRBV9 to TRBJ2-3; 10 bases fit TRBD2. CDR1 SGDLS and CDR2 YYNGEE come from the germline V gene. V dropped 2 bases and J dropped 1; count of bases not matched to a gene: 10. The CDR3 runs to 18 residues.